One and the same sample provided the 7 T cell receptor beta chains below, sequenced in a study of T-cell memory formation after mild COVID-19. One entry per CDR3 protein results from TCRdb running MiXCR on the 5' RACE reads. The table lists 100,000 to 120,000 distinct CDR3 sequences, around 17% of them singletons. The sequencing sample was made of PBMCs or a T cell subset sorted from them (not recorded which). The receptors were sampled from a man aged 18 to 30 who had mild COVID-19 (a few samples of this study predate the infection). Cell type and time point are not known.

The chain uses TRBV5-1 and TRBJ2-5; D is possibly TRBD1 (7 bases). Trimming left V 5 bases short and J 4 bases short, with 18 bases between. From germline, CDR1 is SGHRS and CDR2 YFSETQ. CDR3 length: 15 amino acids. CDR3 bases: TGCGCCAGCAGAGAAGGAGGGACAGTAGGAGAGACCCAGTACTTC. Residues: CASREGGTVGETQYF.

The CDR3 region is CASQGLARSGTGELFF. CDR3 DNA sequence: TGTGCCAGCCAGGGTTTAGCGCGCTCGGGCACCGGGGAGCTGTTTTTT. This rearrangement joins TRBV6-5 to TRBJ2-2; the D gene could be TRBD1 or TRBD2 (5 bases each). Trimming pared 8 bases from V and 4 bases from J, leaving 20 bases between. CDR1 MNHEY and CDR2 SVGAGI come from the germline V gene. There are 16 residues in the CDR3.

This clonotype was observed a handful of times. V usage is TRBV11-2 and J usage is TRBJ1-2; D possibly corresponds to TRBD1 (6 bases). CDR1 and CDR2 (germline): SGHAT, FQNNGV. The CDR3 loop spans 14 amino acids. Trimming stripped 0 bases from V and 5 bases from J, with 10 bases between. The CDR3, as DNA: TGTGCCAGCAGCTTAGACAGGGGCATATATGGCTACACCTTC. It yields the protein CASSLDRGIYGYTF.

V is TRBV9 and J is TRBJ2-2; 8 nucleotides align to TRBD2. The CDR3 totals 17 residues. The junction had 5 bases not matched to a gene; V was cut back by 1 base and J by 0 bases. CDR1 is SGDLS and CDR2 is YYNGEE in the germline V gene. Here the CDR3 reads CASSVLGGGANTGELFF. The DNA of the CDR3 is TGTGCCAGCAGCGTACTCGGGGGGGGTGCGAACACCGGGGAGCTGTTTTTT.

The chain couples TRBV7-6 to TRBJ1-3, with 11 bases matching TRBD1. The CDR3 has 19 residues. CDR1 is SGHVS, CDR2 FNYEAQ, per germline. Unmatched junction bases numbered 10, after V lost 3 bases and J lost 0 bases. The CDR3 region is CASSFVRTGGLDSGNTIYF. As DNA, the CDR3 is TGTGCCAGCAGCTTCGTCCGGACAGGGGGCTTGGACTCTGGAAACACCATATATTTT.

The V gene is TRBV18, the J gene TRBJ2-3, with 8 bases aligning to TRBD2. The CDR3 covers 15 residues. Looked up from germline, CDR1 is KGHSH and CDR2 is LQKENI. The V and J ends lost 0 bases and 6 bases, in that order; junction bases with no gene match: 5. CDR3: CASSPPGTRGDTQYF. The CDR3, as DNA: TGTGCCAGCTCACCACCGGGGACTAGAGGTGATACGCAGTATTTT.

V gene TRBV6-5 combines with J gene TRBJ1-2, with D hard to call. The CDR3 consists of 13 residues. Germline CDR1 and CDR2: MNHEY and SVGAGI. The V end lost 0 bases, the J end lost 4 bases, and 6 bases lay between the germline ends. The CDR3 spells CASSYSGSYGYTF. CDR3 coding DNA: TGTGCCAGCAGTTACTCAGGGTCCTATGGCTACACCTTC.